The present T cell receptor (beta chain) was sequenced within a study of blood T cell repertoires in COVID-19. CDR1 and CDR2 (germline): WSHSY, SAAADI. V lost 0 bases to trimming and J lost 7 bases, with 9 bases between them. This CDR3 contains 13 residues. Sequenced by immunoSEQ multiplex PCR; TCRdb stores in-frame clones only, minus some. This repertoire shows some 64,000 clones, roughly 79% found once; its top ten account for 6.3%. Sequencing used peripheral blood. This sequence originates from a woman aged 60 to 75 with acute or convalescent COVID-19. The chain combines TRBV10-2 with TRBJ1-2, with TRBD1 as a possible D gene (5 bases). In DNA form, the CDR3 reads TGCGCCAGCAGTGAGTCCTACAGGAGTGGCTACACCTTC. Protein: CASSESYRSGYTF.